Below are 21 T cell receptor beta chains sequenced from a single sample in a study of T cell responses to AZD1222 COVID-19 vaccine. Profiling relied on immunoSEQ multiplex PCR, and the TCRdb table lists in-frame clones only, not all of them. Of roughly 97,000 clones listed, around nine tenths are singletons. Sequencing was performed on peripheral blood, taken on day 0 of AZD1222 vaccination. The receptors were sampled from an adult in good health.

This sequence joins TRBV4-3 and TRBJ2-1, with D hard to call. From germline, CDR1 is LGHNA and CDR2 YSLEER. Trimming took off 0 bases at V and 0 bases at J, with 9 bases between the two ends. The CDR3 is 16 residues long. The CDR3 DNA reads as TGCGCCAGCAGCCAAGATTCCAGGCGCTCCTACAATGAGCAGTTCTTC. Translating it yields CASSQDSRRSYNEQFF.

The chain is built from TRBV18 and TRBJ1-2; TRBD1 is a possible D gene (6 bases). V lost 2 bases and J lost 2, with 12 bases in between. Germline values: CDR1 KGHSH, CDR2 LQKENI. The CDR3 runs to 15 residues. The CDR3: CASSPLGGQNYGYTF. The CDR3 region has the DNA TGTGCCAGCTCACCATTGGGGGGGCAGAACTATGGCTACACCTTC.

The gene calls are TRBV28 and TRBJ1-2; unclear D gene. Trimming removed 6 bases at V and 5 bases at J, with 7 bases between. Germline-derived CDR1 and CDR2 are MDHEN and SYDVKM. The CDR3 runs 11 residues. The CDR3 sequence: CASSFFYGYTF. The CDR3 coding sequence is TGTGCCAGCAGCTTTTTTTATGGCTACACCTTC.

This sequence joins TRBV6-5 and TRBJ2-2, with D unclear. From germline, CDR1 is MNHEY and CDR2 SVGAGI. The CDR3 is made up of 14 amino acids. Trimming cost V 5 bases and J 6 bases, with 13 bases left between them. The DNA for the CDR3 is TGTGCCAGCAGTAAGTCCGACGACCCCGGGGAGCTGTTTTTT. This sequence encodes CASSKSDDPGELFF.

V is TRBV19 and J is TRBJ1-3; D uncertain. Germline lookup yields CDR1 LNHDA and CDR2 SQIVND (reference sequence). Trimming pared 3 bases from V and 3 bases from J, leaving 6 bases between. The CDR3 runs to 13 residues. Here the CDR3 DNA reads TGTGCCAGTAGTATTCAATATGGAAACACCATATATTTT. Its protein product is CASSIQYGNTIYF.

This clone has only a few counts. The identical CDR3 is also encoded by other nucleotide sequences in the sample. The V gene is TRBV9, the J gene TRBJ2-3; D remains ambiguous. V dropped 0 bases and J dropped 3 bases, with 2 bases sitting between them. The CDR3 is 12 amino acids. Germline CDR1 reads SGDLS; CDR2 reads YYNGEE. The DNA for the CDR3 is TGTGCCAGCAGCGTAGCTACAGATACGCAGTATTTT. It specifies CASSVATDTQYF.

Only a few counts were recorded for this clone. The V call is TRBV30, the J call TRBJ1-2; perhaps TRBD1 as D (5 bases). Trimming shortened V by 2 bases and J by 5 bases, and 21 bases separated the two germline ends. CDR3 length equals 16 residues. Germline V gene data show CDR1 as GTSNPN and CDR2 as SVGIG (reference sequence). As DNA, the CDR3 is TGTGCCTGGAGTAAACCCGGGACGGAGTATTTATATGGCTACACCTTC. This gives the protein CAWSKPGTEYLYGYTF.

The chain uses TRBV15 and TRBJ2-3; no clear D gene. V shed 0 bases and J shed 4 bases, with 11 bases lying between them. The CDR3 runs 15 residues. CDR1 and CDR2 (germline): LNHNV, YYDKDF (reference sequence). The chain's CDR3 is CATSRDRGFADTQYF. CDR3 nucleotides: TGTGCCACCAGCAGAGATCGTGGGTTTGCAGATACGCAGTATTTT.

The chain couples TRBV12-5 to TRBJ1-1, with TRBD1 as a possible D gene (6 bases). This CDR3 spans 13 amino acids. The ends were cut back, 4 bases at V and 3 bases at J, with 9 bases in the middle. From germline, CDR1 is LGHNT and CDR2 FRNRAP. CDR3 coding DNA: TGTGCTAGTGGTTCTCGACAGGACACTGAAGCTTTCTTT. This translates into CASGSRQDTEAFF. Full variable domain (outside the CDR3, taken from reference TRBV12-5 and TRBJ1-1): DARVTQTPRHKVTEMGQEVTMRCQPILGHNTVFWYRQTMMQGLELLAYFRNRAPLDDSGMPKDRFSAEMPDATLATLKIQPSEPRDSAVYFCASGSRQDTEAFFGQGTRLTVV.

The rearrangement joins TRBV19 to TRBJ1-2; TRBD1 agrees at 7 bases. V lost 5 bases to trimming and J lost 4 bases; unmatched junction nucleotides: 7. Germline CDR1 is LNHDA and CDR2 is SQIVND (reference sequence). This CDR3 has 14 residues. CDR3 coding DNA: TGTGCCAGTAGTCCCTCGGCAGGGGGCTATGGCTACACCTTC. Translated: CASSPSAGGYGYTF.

V usage is TRBV5-1 and J usage is TRBJ2-3, with TRBD1 matching 8 bases. Looked up from germline, CDR1 is SGHRS and CDR2 is YFSETQ. The CDR3 covers 15 residues. V trimming: 5 bases; J trimming: 2 bases; junction bases outside the gene matches: 7. The DNA for the CDR3 is TGCGCCAGCAGAACCAGGGGGCTGGACACAGATACGCAGTATTTT. Translated: CASRTRGLDTDTQYF.

V is TRBV5-1 and J is TRBJ1-2; D uncertain. V gave up 0 bases and J gave up 0 bases, with 6 bases separating them. In germline, CDR1 is SGHRS, CDR2 YFSETQ. CDR3 length: 14 residues. The CDR3: CASSLGNPNYGYTF. The CDR3 DNA reads TGCGCCAGCAGCTTGGGGAATCCTAACTATGGCTACACCTTC.

V and J are TRBV9 and TRBJ2-2; no clear D gene. Deletions cut 0 bases from V and 1 base from J, with 4 bases between. The CDR3 has 14 amino acids. Germline V gene lookup returns CDR1 SGDLS and CDR2 YYNGEE. The CDR3 region is CASSVVVNTGELFF. The CDR3 coding sequence is TGTGCCAGCAGCGTAGTAGTGAACACCGGGGAGCTGTTTTTT.

The chain couples TRBV9 to TRBJ2-2, with 10 bases fitting TRBD2. The CDR3 is 17 amino acids. Unmatched junction bases numbered 11, after V lost 4 bases and J lost 5 bases. CDR1 and CDR2 (germline): SGDLS, YYNGEE. CDR3 sequence reads: CASSLGPSGGTTGELFF. CDR3 in DNA: TGTGCCAGCAGCCTGGGGCCTAGCGGGGGTACTACCGGGGAGCTGTTTTTT.

The chain recombines TRBV27 with TRBJ1-2; D possibly corresponds to TRBD1 (6 bases). With 6 bases removed from V and 4 bases from J, the gap between germline ends came to 18 bases. CDR1 and CDR2 from the germline V gene are MNHEY and SMNVEV (reference sequence). This CDR3 region has 15 residues. CDR3 sequence: CASSPTGGAAYGYTF. For the CDR3, the DNA is TGTGCCAGCAGCCCTACCGGGGGGGCGGCCTATGGCTACACCTTC.

This clone was recorded at least ten times. One junction end disagrees with the germline gene, perhaps due to a read error. The chain carries TRBV6-1 and TRBJ1-2; 9 bases fit TRBD1. Per the germline V gene, CDR1 is MNHNS and CDR2 is SASEGT. This CDR3 comprises 14 residues. The CDR3 spells CASREAGQGEGYTF. The CDR3 region has the DNA TGTGCCAGCAGGGAAGCGGGACAGGGAGAGGGCTACACCTTC.

J is TRBJ1-5 and V is TRBV7-2; 10 bases agree with TRBD1. Unmatched junction bases numbered 5, after V lost 1 base and J lost 2 bases. Germline CDR1 is SGHTA and CDR2 is FQGNSA. The CDR3 extends over 17 amino acids. CDR3 region: CASSLGQGAIGNQPQHF. CDR3 DNA: TGTGCCAGCAGCTTAGGACAGGGGGCGATCGGCAATCAGCCCCAGCATTTT.

The chain recombines TRBV2 with TRBJ2-3; TRBD1 aligns across 9 bases. This CDR3 has 16 amino acids. V dropped 6 bases and J dropped 6; count of bases not matched to a gene: 13. Germline CDR1 SNHLY, CDR2 FYNNEI. CDR3 DNA sequence: TGTGCCAGCAGGGACCGTAGGACAGGGGATGTGGATACGCAGTATTTT. This encodes CASRDRRTGDVDTQYF.

The rearrangement uses TRBV5-1 and TRBJ1-3; D unclear. The CDR3 has 14 residues. Trimming took 0 bases from V and 0 from J, leaving 4 bases between them. Germline-derived CDR1 and CDR2 are SGHRS and YFSETQ. Here the CDR3 reads CASSLDLSGNTIYF. As DNA, the CDR3 is TGCGCCAGCAGCTTGGATCTCTCTGGAAACACCATATATTTT.

On this clone itself: Within the sample, other DNA sequences also encode this same CDR3. CDR3 residues: CASSLGQGLETQYF. CDR3 DNA: TGCGCCAGCAGTTTAGGACAGGGATTAGAGACCCAGTACTTC. This chain joins TRBV5-1 and TRBJ2-5; 8 bases are a match to TRBD1. Trimming at V came to 5 bases and at J to 4 bases, leaving 7 bases not matched to a gene. CDR3 length: 14 residues. The V gene's germline CDR1 is SGHRS and CDR2 YFSETQ.

The V gene is TRBV30, the J gene TRBJ1-6, with D possibly matching TRBD1 (6 bases). The V and J ends lost 4 bases and 10 bases respectively, with 14 bases between them. The germline V gene encodes CDR1 GTSNPN and CDR2 SVGIG (reference sequence). This CDR3 has 13 residues. In nucleotides, the CDR3 is TGTGCCTGGAATACAGGGACTGGATCACCCCTCCACTTT. This translates into CAWNTGTGSPLHF.